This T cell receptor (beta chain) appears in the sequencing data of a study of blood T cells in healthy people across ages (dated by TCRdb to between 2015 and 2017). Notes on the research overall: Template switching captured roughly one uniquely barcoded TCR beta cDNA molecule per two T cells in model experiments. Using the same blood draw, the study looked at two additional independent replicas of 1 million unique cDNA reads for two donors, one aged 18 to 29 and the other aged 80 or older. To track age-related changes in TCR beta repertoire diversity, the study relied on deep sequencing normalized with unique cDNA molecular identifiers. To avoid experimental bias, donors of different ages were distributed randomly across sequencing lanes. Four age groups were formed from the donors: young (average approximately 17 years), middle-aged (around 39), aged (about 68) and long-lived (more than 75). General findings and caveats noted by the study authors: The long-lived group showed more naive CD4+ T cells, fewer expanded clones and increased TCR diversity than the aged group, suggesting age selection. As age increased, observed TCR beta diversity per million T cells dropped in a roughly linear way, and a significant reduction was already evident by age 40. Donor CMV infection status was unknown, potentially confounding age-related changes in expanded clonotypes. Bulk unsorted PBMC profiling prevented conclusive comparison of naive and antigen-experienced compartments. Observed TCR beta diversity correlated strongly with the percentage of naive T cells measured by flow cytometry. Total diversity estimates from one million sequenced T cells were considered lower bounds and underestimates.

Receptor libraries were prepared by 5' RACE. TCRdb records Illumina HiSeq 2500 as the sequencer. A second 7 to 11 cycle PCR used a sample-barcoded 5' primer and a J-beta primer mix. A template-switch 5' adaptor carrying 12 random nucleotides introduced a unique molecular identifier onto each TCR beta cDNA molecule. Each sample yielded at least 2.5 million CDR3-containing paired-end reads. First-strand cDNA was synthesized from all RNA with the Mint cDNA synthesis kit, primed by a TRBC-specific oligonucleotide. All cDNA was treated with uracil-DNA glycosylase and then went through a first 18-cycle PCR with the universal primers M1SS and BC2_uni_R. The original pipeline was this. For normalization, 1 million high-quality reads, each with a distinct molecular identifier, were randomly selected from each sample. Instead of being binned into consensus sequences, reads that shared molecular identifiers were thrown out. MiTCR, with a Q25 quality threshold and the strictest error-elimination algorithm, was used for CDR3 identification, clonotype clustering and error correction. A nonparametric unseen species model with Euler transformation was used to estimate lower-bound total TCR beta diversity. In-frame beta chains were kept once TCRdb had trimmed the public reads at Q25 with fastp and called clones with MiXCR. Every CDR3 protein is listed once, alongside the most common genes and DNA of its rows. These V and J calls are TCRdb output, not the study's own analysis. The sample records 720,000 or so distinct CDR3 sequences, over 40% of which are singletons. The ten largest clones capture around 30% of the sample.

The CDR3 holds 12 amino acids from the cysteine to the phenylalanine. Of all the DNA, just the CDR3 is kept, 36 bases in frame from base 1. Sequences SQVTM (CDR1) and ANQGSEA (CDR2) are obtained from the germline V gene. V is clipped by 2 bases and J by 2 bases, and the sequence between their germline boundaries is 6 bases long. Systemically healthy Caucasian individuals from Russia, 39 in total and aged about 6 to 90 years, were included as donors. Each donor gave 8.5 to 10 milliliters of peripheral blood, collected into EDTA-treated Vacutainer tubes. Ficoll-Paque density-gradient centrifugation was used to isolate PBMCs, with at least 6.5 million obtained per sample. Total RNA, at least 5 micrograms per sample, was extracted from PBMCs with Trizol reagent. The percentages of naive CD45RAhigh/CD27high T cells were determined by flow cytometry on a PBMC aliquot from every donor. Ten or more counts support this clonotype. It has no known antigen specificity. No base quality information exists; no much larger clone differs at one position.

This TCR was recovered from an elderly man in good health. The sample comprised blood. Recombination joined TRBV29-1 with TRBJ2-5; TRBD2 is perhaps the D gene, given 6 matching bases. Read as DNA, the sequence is TGCAGCGTTGAACGGGGGCAAGAGACCCAGTACTTC. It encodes CSVERGQETQYF.